This TCR beta chain derives from a study of blood T cells in healthy people across ages. Germline CDR1 reads DFQATT; CDR2 reads SNEGSKA (reference sequence). The CDR3 contains 13 residues. V dropped 0 bases and J dropped 4 bases, with 9 bases sitting between them. For the second PCR, which ran for 7 to 11 cycles, a sample-barcoded 5' primer and a J-beta primer mix were used. With 12 random nucleotides, a template-switch adaptor tagged each individual cDNA molecule. TCRdb used MiXCR to reprocess the 5' RACE reads, holding one entry per CDR3 protein. Altogether fewer than 1,000,000 distinct CDR3 sequences are present, about 46% being singletons, with the ten largest covering around 18%.

The TCR was taken from a man older than 75 in good health. The chain recombines TRBV20-1 with TRBJ2-5; D perhaps matches TRBD1 (5 bases). Sequencing input: blood. The CDR3 sequence is CSARDYRGETQYF. The CDR3 DNA reads TGCAGTGCTAGAGATTATAGGGGAGAGACCCAGTACTTC.